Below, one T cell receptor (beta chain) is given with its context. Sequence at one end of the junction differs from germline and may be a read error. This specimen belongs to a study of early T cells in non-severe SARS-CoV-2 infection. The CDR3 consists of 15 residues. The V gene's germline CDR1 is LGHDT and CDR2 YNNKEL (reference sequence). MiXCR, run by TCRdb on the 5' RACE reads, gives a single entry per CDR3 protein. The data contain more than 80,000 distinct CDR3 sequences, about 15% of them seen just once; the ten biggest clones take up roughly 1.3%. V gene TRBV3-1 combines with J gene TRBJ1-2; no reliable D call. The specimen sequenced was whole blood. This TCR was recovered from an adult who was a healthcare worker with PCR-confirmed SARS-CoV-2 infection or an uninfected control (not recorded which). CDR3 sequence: CASSQFGPSNYGYTF. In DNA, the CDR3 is TGTGCCAGTAGCCAATTCGGCCCTTCTAACTATGGCTACACCTTC.